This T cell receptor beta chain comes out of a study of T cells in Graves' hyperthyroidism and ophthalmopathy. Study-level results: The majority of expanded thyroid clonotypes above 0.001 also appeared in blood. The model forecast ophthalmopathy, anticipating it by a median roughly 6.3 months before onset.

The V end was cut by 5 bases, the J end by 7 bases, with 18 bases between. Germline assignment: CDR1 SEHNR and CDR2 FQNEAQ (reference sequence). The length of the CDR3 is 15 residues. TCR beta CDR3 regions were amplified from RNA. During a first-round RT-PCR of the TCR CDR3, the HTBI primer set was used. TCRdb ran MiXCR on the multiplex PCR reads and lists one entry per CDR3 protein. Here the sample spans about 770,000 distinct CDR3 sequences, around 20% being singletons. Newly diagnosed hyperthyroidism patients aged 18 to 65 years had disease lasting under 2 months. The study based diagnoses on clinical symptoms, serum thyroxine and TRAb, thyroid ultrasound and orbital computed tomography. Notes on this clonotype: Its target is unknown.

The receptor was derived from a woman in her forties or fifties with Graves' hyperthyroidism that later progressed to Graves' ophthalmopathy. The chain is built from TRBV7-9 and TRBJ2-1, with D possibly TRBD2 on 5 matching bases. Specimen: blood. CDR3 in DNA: TGTGCCAGCAGCAGTCGAATAGAGGGATGGAATGAGCAGTTCTTC. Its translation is CASSSRIEGWNEQFF.